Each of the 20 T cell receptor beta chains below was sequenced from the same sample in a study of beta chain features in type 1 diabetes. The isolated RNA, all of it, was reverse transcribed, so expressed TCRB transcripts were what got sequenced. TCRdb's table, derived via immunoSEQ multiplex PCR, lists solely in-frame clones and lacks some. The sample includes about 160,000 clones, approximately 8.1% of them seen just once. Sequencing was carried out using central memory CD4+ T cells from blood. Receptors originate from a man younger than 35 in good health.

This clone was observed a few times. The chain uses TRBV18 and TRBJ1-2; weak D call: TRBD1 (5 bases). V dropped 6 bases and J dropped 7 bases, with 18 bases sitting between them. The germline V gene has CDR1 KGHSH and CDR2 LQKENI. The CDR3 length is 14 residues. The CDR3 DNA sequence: TGTGCCAGCTCTCAGGATTCGGAGGGACGTGGCTACACCTTC. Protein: CASSQDSEGRGYTF.

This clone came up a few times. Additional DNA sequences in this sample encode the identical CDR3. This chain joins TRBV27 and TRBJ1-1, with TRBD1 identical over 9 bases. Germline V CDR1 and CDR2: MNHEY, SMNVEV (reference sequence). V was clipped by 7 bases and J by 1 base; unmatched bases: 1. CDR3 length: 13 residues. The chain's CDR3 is CASTDRGNTEAFF. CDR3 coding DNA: TGTGCCAGCACGGACAGGGGGAACACTGAAGCTTTCTTT.

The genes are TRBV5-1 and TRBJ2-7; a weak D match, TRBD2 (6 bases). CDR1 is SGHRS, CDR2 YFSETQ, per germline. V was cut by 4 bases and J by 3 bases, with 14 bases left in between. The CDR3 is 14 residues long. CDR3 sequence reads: CASSLQEGLYEQYF. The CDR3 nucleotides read TGCGCCAGCAGCCTGCAGGAGGGGCTCTACGAGCAGTACTTC. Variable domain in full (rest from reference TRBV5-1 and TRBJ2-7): KAGVTQTPRYLIKTRGQQVTLSCSPISGHRSVSWYQQTPGQGLQFLFEYFSETQRNKGNFPGRFSGRQFSNSRSEMNVSTLELGDSALYLCASSLQEGLYEQYFGPGTRLTVT.

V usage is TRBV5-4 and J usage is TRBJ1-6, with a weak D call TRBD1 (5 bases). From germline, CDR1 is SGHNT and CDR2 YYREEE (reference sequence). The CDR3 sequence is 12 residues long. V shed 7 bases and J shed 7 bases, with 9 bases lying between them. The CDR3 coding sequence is TGTGCCAGCGGCAGGGAAAATTCACCCCTCCACTTT. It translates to CASGRENSPLHF.

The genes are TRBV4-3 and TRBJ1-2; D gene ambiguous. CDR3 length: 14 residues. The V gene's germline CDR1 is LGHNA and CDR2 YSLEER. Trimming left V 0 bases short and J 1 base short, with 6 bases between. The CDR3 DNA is TGCGCCAGCAGCCAAGATCTACGTAACTATGGCTACACCTTC. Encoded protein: CASSQDLRNYGYTF.

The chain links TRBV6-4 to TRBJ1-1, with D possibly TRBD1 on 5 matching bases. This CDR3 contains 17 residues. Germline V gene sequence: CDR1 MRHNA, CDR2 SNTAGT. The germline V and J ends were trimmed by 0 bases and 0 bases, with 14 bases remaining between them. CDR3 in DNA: TGTGCCAGCAGTGACTCGGAGGGGCCTTTCTTGAACACTGAAGCTTTCTTT. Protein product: CASSDSEGPFLNTEAFF.

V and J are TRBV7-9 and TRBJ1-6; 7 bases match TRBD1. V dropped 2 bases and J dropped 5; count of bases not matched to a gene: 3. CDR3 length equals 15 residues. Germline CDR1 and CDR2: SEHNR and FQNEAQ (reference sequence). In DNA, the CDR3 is TGTGCCAGCAGCTTACCTGGACAGGATAATTCACCCCTCCACTTT. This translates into CASSLPGQDNSPLHF.

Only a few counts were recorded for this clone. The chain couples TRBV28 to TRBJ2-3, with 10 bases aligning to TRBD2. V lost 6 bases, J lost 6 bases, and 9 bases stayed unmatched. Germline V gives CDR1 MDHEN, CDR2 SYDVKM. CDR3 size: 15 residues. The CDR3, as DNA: TGTGCCAGCAGCCAACTAGCGGGAACCCCGGATACGCAGTATTTT. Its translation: CASSQLAGTPDTQYF. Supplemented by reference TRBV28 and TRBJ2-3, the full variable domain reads DVKVTQSSRYLVKRTGEKVFLECVQDMDHENMFWYRQDPGLGLRLIYFSYDVKMKEKGDIPEGYSVSREKKERFSLILESASTNQTSMYLCASSQLAGTPDTQYFGPGTRLTVL.

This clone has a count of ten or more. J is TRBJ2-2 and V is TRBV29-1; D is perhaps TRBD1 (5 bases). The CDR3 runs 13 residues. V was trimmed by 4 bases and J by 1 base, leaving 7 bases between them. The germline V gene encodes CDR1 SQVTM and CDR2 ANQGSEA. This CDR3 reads CSVVGRNTGELFF. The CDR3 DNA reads TGCAGCGTTGTGGGGCGGAACACCGGGGAGCTGTTTTTT.

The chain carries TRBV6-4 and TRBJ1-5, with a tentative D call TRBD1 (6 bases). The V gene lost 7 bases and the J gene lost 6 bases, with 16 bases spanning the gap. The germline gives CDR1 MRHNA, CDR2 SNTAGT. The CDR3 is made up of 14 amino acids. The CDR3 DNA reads TGTGCCAGCAAAATTATACGAGGGGGTCAGCCCCAGCATTTT. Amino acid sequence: CASKIIRGGQPQHF.

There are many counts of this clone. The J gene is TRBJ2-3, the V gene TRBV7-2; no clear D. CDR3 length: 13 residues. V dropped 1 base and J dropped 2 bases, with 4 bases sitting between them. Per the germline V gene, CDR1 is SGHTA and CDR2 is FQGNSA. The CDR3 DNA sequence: TGTGCCAGCAGCTTAGTATACACAGATACGCAGTATTTT. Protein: CASSLVYTDTQYF.

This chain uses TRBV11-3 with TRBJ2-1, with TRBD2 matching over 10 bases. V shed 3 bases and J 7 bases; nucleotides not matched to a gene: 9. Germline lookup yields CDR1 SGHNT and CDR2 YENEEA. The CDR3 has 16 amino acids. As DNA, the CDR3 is TGTGCCAGCAGCTTCGGTGATAGCGGGGGGTCGAATGAGCAGTTCTTC. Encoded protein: CASSFGDSGGSNEQFF.

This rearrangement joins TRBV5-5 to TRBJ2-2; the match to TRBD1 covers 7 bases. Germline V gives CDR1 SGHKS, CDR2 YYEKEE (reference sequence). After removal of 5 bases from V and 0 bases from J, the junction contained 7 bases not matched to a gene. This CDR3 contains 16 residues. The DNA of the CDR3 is TGTGCCAGCAGTCGGACAGGCGCCACGAACACCGGGGAGCTGTTTTTT. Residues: CASSRTGATNTGELFF.

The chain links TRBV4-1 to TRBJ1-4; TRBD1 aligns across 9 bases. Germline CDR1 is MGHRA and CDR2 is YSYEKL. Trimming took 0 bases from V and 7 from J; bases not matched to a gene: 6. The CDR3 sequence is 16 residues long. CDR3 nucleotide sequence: TGCGCCAGCAGCCAAGACGGTACAGGGGGCGTTGAAAAACTGTTTTTT. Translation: CASSQDGTGGVEKLFF.

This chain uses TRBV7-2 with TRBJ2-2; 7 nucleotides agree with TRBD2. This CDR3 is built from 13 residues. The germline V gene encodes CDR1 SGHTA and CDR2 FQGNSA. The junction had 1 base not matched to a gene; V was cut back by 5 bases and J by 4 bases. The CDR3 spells CASSRGGTGELFF. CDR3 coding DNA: TGTGCCAGCAGCCGCGGGGGCACCGGGGAGCTGTTTTTT.

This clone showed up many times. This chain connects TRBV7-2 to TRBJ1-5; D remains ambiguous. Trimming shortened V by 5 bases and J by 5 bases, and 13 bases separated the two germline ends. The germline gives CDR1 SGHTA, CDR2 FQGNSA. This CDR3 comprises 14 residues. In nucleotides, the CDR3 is TGTGCCAGCAGCATCAATCTGAGCGATCAGCCCCAGCATTTT. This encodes CASSINLSDQPQHF.

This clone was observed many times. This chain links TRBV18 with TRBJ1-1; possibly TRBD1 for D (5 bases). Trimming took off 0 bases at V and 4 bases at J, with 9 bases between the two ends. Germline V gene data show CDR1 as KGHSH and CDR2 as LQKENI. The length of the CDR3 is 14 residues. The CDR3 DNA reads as TGTGCCAGCTCACCACCGTCGGGGGGCACTGAAGCTTTCTTT. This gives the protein CASSPPSGGTEAFF. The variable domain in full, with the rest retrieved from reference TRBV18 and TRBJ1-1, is NAGVMQNPRHLVRRRGQEARLRCSPMKGHSHVYWYRQLPEEGLKFMVYLQKENIIDESGMPKERFSAEFPKEGPSILRIQQVVRGDSAAYFCASSPPSGGTEAFFGQGTRLTVV.

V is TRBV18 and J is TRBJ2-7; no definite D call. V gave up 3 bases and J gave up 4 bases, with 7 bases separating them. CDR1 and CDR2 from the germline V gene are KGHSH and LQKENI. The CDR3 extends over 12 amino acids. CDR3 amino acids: CASSPHGYEQYF. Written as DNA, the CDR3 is TGTGCCAGCTCACCCCACGGGTACGAGCAGTACTTC.

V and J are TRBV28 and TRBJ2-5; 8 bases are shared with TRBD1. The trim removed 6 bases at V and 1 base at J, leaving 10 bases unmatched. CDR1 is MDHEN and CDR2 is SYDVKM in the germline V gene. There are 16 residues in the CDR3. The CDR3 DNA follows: TGTGCCAGCAGCGCCGGGACAGGCTCTTTCCAAGAGACCCAGTACTTC. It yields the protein CASSAGTGSFQETQYF.

In DNA, the CDR3 is TGTGCCATCAGTGAGCCAGGATACTACGAGCAGTACTTC. Amino acid sequence: CAISEPGYYEQYF. The chain employs TRBV10-3 and TRBJ2-7; D unclear. The CDR3 extends over 13 amino acids. Trimming removed 2 bases from V and 3 bases from J, with 8 bases in between. Germline loops: CDR1 ENHRY, CDR2 SYGVKD.